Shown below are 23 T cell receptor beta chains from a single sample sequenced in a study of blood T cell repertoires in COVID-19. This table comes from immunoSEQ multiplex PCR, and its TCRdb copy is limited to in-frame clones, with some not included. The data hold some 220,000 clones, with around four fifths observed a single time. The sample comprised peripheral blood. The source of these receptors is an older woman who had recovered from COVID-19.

The CDR3 region has the DNA TGTGCCAGCAGCTTGTGGGGCAAAGGCGAGCAGTACTTC. It yields the protein CASSLWGKGEQYF. The chain links TRBV5-4 to TRBJ2-7, with a possible D match to TRBD1 (5 bases). V lost 1 base and J lost 6, with 11 bases in between. CDR3 size: 13 residues. CDR1 is SGHNT, CDR2 YYREEE, per germline (reference sequence).

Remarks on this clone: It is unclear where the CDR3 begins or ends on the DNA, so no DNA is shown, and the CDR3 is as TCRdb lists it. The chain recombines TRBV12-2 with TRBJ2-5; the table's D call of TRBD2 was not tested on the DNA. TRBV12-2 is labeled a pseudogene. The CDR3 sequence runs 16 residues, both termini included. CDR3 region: CASRWGAGALQETQYF.

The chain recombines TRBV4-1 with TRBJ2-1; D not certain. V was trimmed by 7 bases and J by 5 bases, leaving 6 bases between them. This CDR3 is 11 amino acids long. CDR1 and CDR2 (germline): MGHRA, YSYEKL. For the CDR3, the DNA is TGCGCCAGCAAGAGGAACAATGAGCAGTTCTTC. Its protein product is CASKRNNEQFF.

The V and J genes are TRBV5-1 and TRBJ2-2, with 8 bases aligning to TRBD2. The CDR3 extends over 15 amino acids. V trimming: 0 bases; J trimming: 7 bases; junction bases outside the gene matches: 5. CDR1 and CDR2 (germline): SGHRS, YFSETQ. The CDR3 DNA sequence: TGCGCCAGCAGCTTGGAGCGGGGGATGAGCGGGGAGCTGTTTTTT. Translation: CASSLERGMSGELFF. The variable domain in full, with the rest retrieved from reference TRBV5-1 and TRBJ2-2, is KAGVTQTPRYLIKTRGQQVTLSCSPISGHRSVSWYQQTPGQGLQFLFEYFSETQRNKGNFPGRFSGRQFSNSRSEMNVSTLELGDSALYLCASSLERGMSGELFFGEGSRLTVL.

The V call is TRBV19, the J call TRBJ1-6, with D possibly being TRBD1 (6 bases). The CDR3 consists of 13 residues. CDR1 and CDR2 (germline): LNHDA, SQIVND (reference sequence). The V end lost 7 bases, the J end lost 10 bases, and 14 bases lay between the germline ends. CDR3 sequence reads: CASTPGAGSPLHF. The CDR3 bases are TGTGCCAGTACCCCAGGGGCTGGGTCACCCCTCCACTTT. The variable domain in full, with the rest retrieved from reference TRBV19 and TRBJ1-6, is DGGITQSPKYLFRKEGQNVTLSCEQNLNHDAMYWYRQDPGQGLRLIYYSQIVNDFQKGDIAEGYSVSREKKESFPLTVTSAQKNPTAFYLCASTPGAGSPLHFGNGTRLTVT.

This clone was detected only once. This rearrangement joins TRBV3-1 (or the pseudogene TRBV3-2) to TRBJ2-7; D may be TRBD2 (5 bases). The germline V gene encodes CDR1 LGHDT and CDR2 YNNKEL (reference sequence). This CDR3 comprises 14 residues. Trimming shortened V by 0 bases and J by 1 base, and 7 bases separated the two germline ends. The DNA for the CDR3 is TGTGCCAGCAGCCAAGATGGAGGATCCTACGAGCAGTACTTC. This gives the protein CASSQDGGSYEQYF.

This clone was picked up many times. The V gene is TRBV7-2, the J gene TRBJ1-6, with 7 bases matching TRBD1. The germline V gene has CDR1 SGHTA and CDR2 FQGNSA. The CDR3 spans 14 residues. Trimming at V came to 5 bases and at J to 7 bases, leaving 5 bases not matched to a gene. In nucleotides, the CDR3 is TGTGCCAGCAGCGCCTTACAGGGGAATTCACCCCTCCACTTT. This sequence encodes CASSALQGNSPLHF. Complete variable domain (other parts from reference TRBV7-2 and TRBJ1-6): GAGVSQSPSNKVTEKGKDVELRCDPISGHTALYWYRQSLGQGLEFLIYFQGNSAPDKSGLPSDRFSAERTGGSVSTLTIQRTQQEDSAVYLCASSALQGNSPLHFGNGTRLTVT.

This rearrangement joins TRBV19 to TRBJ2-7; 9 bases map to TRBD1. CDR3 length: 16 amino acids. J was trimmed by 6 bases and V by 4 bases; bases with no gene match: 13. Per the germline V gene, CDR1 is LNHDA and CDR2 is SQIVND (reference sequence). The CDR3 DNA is TGTGCCAGTAGTAGTCCTGGACAGGGGCTCGCCGGCGAGCAGTACTTC. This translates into CASSSPGQGLAGEQYF. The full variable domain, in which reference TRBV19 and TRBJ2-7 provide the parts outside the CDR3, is DGGITQSPKYLFRKEGQNVTLSCEQNLNHDAMYWYRQDPGQGLRLIYYSQIVNDFQKGDIAEGYSVSREKKESFPLTVTSAQKNPTAFYLCASSSPGQGLAGEQYFGPGTRLTVT.

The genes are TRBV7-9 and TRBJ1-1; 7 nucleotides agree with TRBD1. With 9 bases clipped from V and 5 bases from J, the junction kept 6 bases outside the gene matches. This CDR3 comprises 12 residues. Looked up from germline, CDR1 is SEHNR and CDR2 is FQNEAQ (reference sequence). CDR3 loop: CASLTGRTEAFF. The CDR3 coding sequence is TGTGCCAGTCTGACAGGGAGGACTGAAGCTTTCTTT.

In DNA form, the CDR3 reads TGTGCCAGTAGTATTTTGGGGGCCACTAATGAAAAACTGTTTTTT. This translates into CASSILGATNEKLFF. The chain recombines TRBV19 with TRBJ1-4; a possible D gene is TRBD1 (6 bases). V was trimmed by 3 bases and J by 2 bases, leaving 10 bases between them. This CDR3 contains 15 residues. CDR1 and CDR2 (germline): LNHDA, SQIVND (reference sequence).

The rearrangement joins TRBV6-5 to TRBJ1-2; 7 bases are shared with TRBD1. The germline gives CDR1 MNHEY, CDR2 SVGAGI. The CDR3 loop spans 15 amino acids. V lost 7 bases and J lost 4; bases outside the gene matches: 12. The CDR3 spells CASTPREGAIYGYTF. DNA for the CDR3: TGTGCCAGCACCCCCCGGGAGGGGGCCATCTATGGCTACACCTTC.

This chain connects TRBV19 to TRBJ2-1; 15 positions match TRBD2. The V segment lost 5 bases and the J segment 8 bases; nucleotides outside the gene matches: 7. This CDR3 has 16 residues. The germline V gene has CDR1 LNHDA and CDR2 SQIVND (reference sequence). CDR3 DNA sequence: TGTGCCAGTAGTCTCGGACTAGCGGGGGGGCAAGATGAGCAGTTCTTC. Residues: CASSLGLAGGQDEQFF.

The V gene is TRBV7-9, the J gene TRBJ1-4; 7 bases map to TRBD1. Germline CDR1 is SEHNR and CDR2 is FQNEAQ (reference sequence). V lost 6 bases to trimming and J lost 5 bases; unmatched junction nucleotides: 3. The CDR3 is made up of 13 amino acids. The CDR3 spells CASRSQGNEKLFF. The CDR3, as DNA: TGTGCCAGCAGATCACAGGGGAATGAAAAACTGTTTTTT. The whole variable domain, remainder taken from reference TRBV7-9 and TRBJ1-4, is DTGVSQNPRHKITKRGQNVTFRCDPISEHNRLYWYRQTLGQGPEFLTYFQNEAQLEKSRLLSDRFSAERPKGSFSTLEIQRTEQGDSAMYLCASRSQGNEKLFFGSGTQLSVL.

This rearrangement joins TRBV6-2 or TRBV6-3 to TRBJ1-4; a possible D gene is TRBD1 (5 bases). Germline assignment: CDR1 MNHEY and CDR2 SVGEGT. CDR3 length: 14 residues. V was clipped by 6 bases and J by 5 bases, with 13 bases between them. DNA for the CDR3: TGTGCCAGCAGCCGCCGGGGGAGGAATGAAAAACTGTTTTTT. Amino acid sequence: CASSRRGRNEKLFF.

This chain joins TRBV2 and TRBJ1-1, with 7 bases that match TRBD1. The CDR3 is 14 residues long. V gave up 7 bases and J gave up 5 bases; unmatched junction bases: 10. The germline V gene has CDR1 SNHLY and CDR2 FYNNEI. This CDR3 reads CASIPDRAGTEAFF. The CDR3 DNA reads TGTGCCAGCATTCCCGACAGGGCAGGGACTGAAGCTTTCTTT. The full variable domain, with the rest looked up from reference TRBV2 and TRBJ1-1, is EPEVTQTPSHQVTQMGQEVILRCVPISNHLYFYWYRQILGQKVEFLVSFYNNEISEKSEIFDDQFSVERPDGSNFTLKIRSTKLEDSAMYFCASIPDRAGTEAFFGQGTRLTVV.

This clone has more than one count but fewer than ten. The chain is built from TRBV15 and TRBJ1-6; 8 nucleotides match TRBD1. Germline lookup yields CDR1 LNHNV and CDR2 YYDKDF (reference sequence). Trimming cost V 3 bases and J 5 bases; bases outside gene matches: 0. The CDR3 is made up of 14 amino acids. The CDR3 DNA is TGTGCCACCAGCAGGACAGGGGATAATTCACCCCTCCACTTT. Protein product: CATSRTGDNSPLHF. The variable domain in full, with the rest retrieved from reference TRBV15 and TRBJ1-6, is DAMVIQNPRYQVTQFGKPVTLSCSQTLNHNVMYWYQQKSSQAPKLLFHYYDKDFNNEADTPDNFQSRRPNTSFCFLDIRSPGLGDTAMYLCATSRTGDNSPLHFGNGTRLTVT.

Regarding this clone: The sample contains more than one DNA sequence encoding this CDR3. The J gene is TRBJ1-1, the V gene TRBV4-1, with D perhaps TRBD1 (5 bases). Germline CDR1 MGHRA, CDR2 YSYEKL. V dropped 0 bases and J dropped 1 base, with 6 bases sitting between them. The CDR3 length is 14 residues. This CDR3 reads CASSQDRGNTEAFF. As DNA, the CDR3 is TGCGCCAGCAGCCAAGATAGGGGGAACACTGAAGCTTTCTTT.

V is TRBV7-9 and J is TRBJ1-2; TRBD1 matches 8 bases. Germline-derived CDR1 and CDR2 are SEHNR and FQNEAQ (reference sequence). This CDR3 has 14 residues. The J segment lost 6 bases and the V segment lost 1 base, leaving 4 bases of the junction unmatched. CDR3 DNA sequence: TGTGCCAGCAGCTTAGAGACAGGGGCGGATGGCTACACCTTC. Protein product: CASSLETGADGYTF.

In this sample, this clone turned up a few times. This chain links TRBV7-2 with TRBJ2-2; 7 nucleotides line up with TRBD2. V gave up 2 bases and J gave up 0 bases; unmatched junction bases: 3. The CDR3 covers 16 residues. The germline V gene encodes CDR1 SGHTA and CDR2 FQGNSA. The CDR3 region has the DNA TGTGCCAGCAGCTTATTCAGCGGGACGAACACCGGGGAGCTGTTTTTT. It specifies CASSLFSGTNTGELFF.

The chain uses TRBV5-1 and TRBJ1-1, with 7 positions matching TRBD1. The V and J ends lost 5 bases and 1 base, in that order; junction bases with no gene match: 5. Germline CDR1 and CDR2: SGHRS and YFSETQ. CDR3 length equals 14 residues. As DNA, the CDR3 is TGCGCCAGCAGTCCGGACAGGCCGAACACTGAAGCTTTCTTT. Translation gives CASSPDRPNTEAFF.

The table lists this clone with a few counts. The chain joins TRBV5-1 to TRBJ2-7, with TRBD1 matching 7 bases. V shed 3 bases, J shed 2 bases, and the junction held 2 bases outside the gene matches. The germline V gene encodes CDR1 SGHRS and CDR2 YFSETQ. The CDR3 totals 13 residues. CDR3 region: CASSSTGPYEQYF. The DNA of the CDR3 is TGCGCCAGCAGCTCGACAGGGCCCTACGAGCAGTACTTC.

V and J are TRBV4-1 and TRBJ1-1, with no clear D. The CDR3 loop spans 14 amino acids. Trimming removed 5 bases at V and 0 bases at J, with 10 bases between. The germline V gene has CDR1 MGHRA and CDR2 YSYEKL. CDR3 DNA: TGCGCCAGCAGCTCCGGACTGATGAACACTGAAGCTTTCTTT. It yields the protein CASSSGLMNTEAFF.

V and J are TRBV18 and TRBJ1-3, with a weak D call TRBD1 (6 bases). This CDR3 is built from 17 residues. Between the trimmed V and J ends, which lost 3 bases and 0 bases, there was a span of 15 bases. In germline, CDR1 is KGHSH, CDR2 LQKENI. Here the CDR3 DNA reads TGTGCCAGCTCACCCGGAGTCAGGGGACCCTCTGGAAACACCATATATTTT. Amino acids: CASSPGVRGPSGNTIYF.